This TCR beta chain was sequenced for a study of identical twins. Study-level findings and limits: Weaker excess twin sharing was observed in beta out-of-frame sequences.

The CDR3 covers 12 residues. The V end lost 4 bases, the J end lost 9 bases, and 10 bases lay between the germline ends. Every one of the donors was a healthy Caucasian. Turning to this clonotype: Its antigen is currently unknown.

MiXCR, run by TCRdb on the 5' RACE reads, gives a single entry per CDR3 protein. This sample has about 530,000 distinct CDR3 sequences, with roughly 15% found just once. In addition, the sample was reused for a study of yellow fever vaccine responses in identical twins.

This chain uses TRBV12-3 or TRBV12-4 with TRBJ2-1; D not resolved. The receptor's source is a woman younger than 30 in good health. The sample comprised CD4+ T cells sorted from blood. The CDR3 DNA reads TGTGCCAGCAGTTCGACTTGGAGTGAGCAGTTCTTC. Its translation: CASSSTWSEQFF.